These 25 T cell receptor beta chains were all obtained from the same sample, sequenced in a study of T-cell reconstitution after alpha-beta-depleted transplantation in children. Unique molecular identifiers were used to barcode this TCRbeta library. TCRdb re-called the PCR reads with MiXCR, one entry per CDR3 protein. The profile shows hundreds of thousands of distinct CDR3 sequences, less than 20% of them singletons. The sample in question was PBMCs, mostly from graft donor cells, obtained 360 days after TCRalphabeta/CD19-depleted stem cell transplant. The origin of the receptors is a male patient younger than 18 who had a stem cell transplant for acute lymphoblastic leukemia, so the T cells may come from the graft donor.

This clonotype was counted many times. This chain connects TRBV12-3 or TRBV12-4 to TRBJ1-5; a weak D match, TRBD1 (5 bases). This CDR3 comprises 14 residues. V was pared by 6 bases and J by 3 bases, with 12 bases between. Here the CDR3 reads CASSSTGPNQPQHF. Written as DNA, the CDR3 is TGTGCCAGCAGCAGTACAGGACCCAATCAGCCCCAGCATTTT.

This clonotype has only a few counts. V gene TRBV7-3 combines with J gene TRBJ2-2; TRBD2 is a possible D gene (6 bases). V was trimmed by 5 bases and J by 1 base, leaving 11 bases between them. The CDR3 consists of 15 residues. Germline V gene lookup returns CDR1 SGHTA and CDR2 FQGTGA. The DNA of the CDR3 is TGTGCCAGCAGCCGGACTACCGTGAACACCGGGGAGCTGTTTTTT. Translated, it gives CASSRTTVNTGELFF.

The chain joins TRBV20-1 to TRBJ2-1; 7 bases map to TRBD2. The V segment lost 6 bases and the J segment 8 bases; nucleotides outside the gene matches: 16. CDR1 and CDR2 from the germline V gene are DFQATT and SNEGSKA (reference sequence). This CDR3 has 15 residues. CDR3: CSAEGGRALVDEQFF. CDR3 nucleotide sequence: TGCAGTGCCGAGGGTGGGAGGGCCCTCGTGGATGAGCAGTTCTTC.

The CDR3 sequence is CSVRLARTHLTYEQYF. The CDR3 DNA reads TGCAGTGTACGGCTAGCAAGGACCCACCTTACTTACGAGCAGTACTTC. V is TRBV20-1 and J is TRBJ2-7; D might be TRBD2 (5 bases). Trimming removed 7 bases from V and 4 bases from J, with 26 bases in between. CDR3 size: 16 residues. CDR1 and CDR2 from the germline V gene are DFQATT and SNEGSKA (reference sequence).

The V gene is TRBV7-8, the J gene TRBJ1-4; maybe TRBD1 (6 bases). Per the germline V gene, CDR1 is SGHVS and CDR2 is FQNEAQ. This CDR3 comprises 14 residues. V was shortened by 5 bases and J by 12 bases, with 19 bases between the two germline ends. The CDR3 sequence is CASSQSTQGRELFF. The DNA for the CDR3 is TGTGCCAGCAGCCAAAGCACACAGGGAAGGGAACTGTTTTTT.

The chain uses TRBV5-1 and TRBJ2-5; 13 nucleotides align to TRBD2. The CDR3 has 17 residues. The V gene's germline CDR1 is SGHRS and CDR2 YFSETQ. The V gene end was trimmed by 2 bases and the J gene end by 2 bases; junction bases not matched to a gene: 6. The CDR3, as DNA: TGCGCCAGCAGCTTCGGGACTAGCGGGACTTTTCAAGAGACCCAGTACTTC. Its translation is CASSFGTSGTFQETQYF.

The chain links TRBV4-1 to TRBJ1-1; tentatively, D is TRBD1 (5 bases). The CDR3 runs 20 residues. Germline CDR1 and CDR2: MGHRA and YSYEKL. Trimming removed 0 bases from V and 5 bases from J, with 28 bases in between. The DNA for the CDR3 is TGCGCCAGCAGCCAAGAAGGGGCGGGCAGGACACCCTACAGCGGGACTGAAGCTTTCTTT. It codes for CASSQEGAGRTPYSGTEAFF.

In this sample, this clonotype turned up a few times. The rearrangement links TRBV7-6 to TRBJ2-5; D remains ambiguous. V was pared by 4 bases and J by 5 bases, with 17 bases between. Per germline, CDR1 SGHVS and CDR2 FNYEAQ. This CDR3 comprises 15 residues. CDR3 in amino acids: CASSYRVPGRETQYF. In DNA form, the CDR3 reads TGTGCCAGCAGCTACCGGGTTCCCGGAAGGGAGACCCAGTACTTC.

The rearrangement links TRBV6-4 to TRBJ1-4; 10 bases agree with TRBD1. With 5 bases clipped from V and 11 bases from J, the junction kept 8 bases outside the gene matches. The length of the CDR3 is 14 residues. Germline lookup yields CDR1 MRHNA and CDR2 SNTAGT. This CDR3 reads CASSQDRGSLKLFF. The DNA of the CDR3 is TGTGCCAGCAGTCAGGACAGGGGGAGTCTGAAACTGTTTTTT.

This chain joins TRBV5-1 and TRBJ1-1; 8 bases line up with TRBD1. This CDR3 is 16 amino acids long. Germline V gives CDR1 SGHRS, CDR2 YFSETQ. Losses at the gene ends were 4 bases for V and 1 base for J; bases not matched to a gene: 9. CDR3 sequence reads: CASSLRDRRSNTEAFF. Written as DNA, the CDR3 is TGCGCCAGCAGCCTCCGGGACAGGCGATCGAACACTGAAGCTTTCTTT.

This clonotype was counted only a few times. J is TRBJ2-7 and V is TRBV5-1; D may match TRBD1 or TRBD2 (5 bases each). The CDR3 extends over 14 amino acids. V was pared by 0 bases and J by 5 bases, with 12 bases between. CDR1 and CDR2 from the germline V gene are SGHRS and YFSETQ. Here the CDR3 reads CASSLERGLDEQYF. Written as DNA, the CDR3 is TGCGCCAGCAGCTTGGAGAGGGGTTTAGACGAGCAGTACTTC.

The V call is TRBV27, the J call TRBJ1-1; D possibly corresponds to TRBD1 (5 bases). The CDR3 covers 14 residues. V was trimmed by 8 bases and J by 0 bases, leaving 13 bases between them. Germline CDR1 and CDR2: MNHEY and SMNVEV (reference sequence). In DNA, the CDR3 is TGTGCCAGCCATCGCGGGGGATTGAACACTGAAGCTTTCTTT. As protein: CASHRGGLNTEAFF.

This clonotype was counted only a few times. The chain couples TRBV7-9 to TRBJ2-7; D is possibly TRBD2 (6 bases). Germline CDR1 SEHNR, CDR2 FQNEAQ (reference sequence). V dropped 3 bases and J dropped 1 base, with 16 bases sitting between them. This CDR3 has 16 amino acids. The CDR3 reads CASSFSFGGGSYEQYF. The CDR3, as DNA: TGTGCCAGCAGCTTTAGTTTTGGGGGAGGTTCCTACGAGCAGTACTTC.

The chain joins TRBV27 to TRBJ2-3, with D possibly matching TRBD2 (6 bases). V lost 7 bases and J 2 bases, leaving 19 bases between the germline ends. Germline values: CDR1 MNHEY, CDR2 SMNVEV (reference sequence). The CDR3 is 16 residues long. The CDR3: CASNKEASAHTDTQYF. CDR3 DNA: TGTGCCAGCAACAAAGAGGCTAGCGCCCACACAGATACGCAGTATTTT.

This clonotype has ten or more counts. J is TRBJ2-7 and V is TRBV20-1; a possible D gene is TRBD2 (5 bases). This CDR3 contains 13 residues. Germline V gene sequence: CDR1 DFQATT, CDR2 SNEGSKA (reference sequence). V was pared by 1 base and J by 0 bases, with 7 bases between. CDR3 DNA: TGCAGTGCTAGAGGTGGGAGCTCCTACGAGCAGTACTTC. Its translation: CSARGGSSYEQYF.

This clonotype occurred a few times. This sequence joins TRBV9 and TRBJ2-7; D is unresolved. The V end was cut by 4 bases, the J end by 2 bases, with 13 bases between. This CDR3 is 14 amino acids long. Germline CDR1 reads SGDLS; CDR2 reads YYNGEE. In DNA form, the CDR3 reads TGTGCCAGCAGCCCATCTGACTGGCCCTACGAGCAGTACTTC. Encoded protein: CASSPSDWPYEQYF.

This sequence joins TRBV3-1 and TRBJ1-3; D gene uncertain. Deletions cut 7 bases from V and 0 bases from J, with 7 bases between. Per the germline V gene, CDR1 is LGHDT and CDR2 is YNNKEL (reference sequence). This CDR3 has 13 residues. CDR3 in DNA: TGTGCCAGCAAAGGATTCTCTGGAAACACCATATATTTT. Its translation is CASKGFSGNTIYF. The full variable domain, with the rest looked up from reference TRBV3-1 and TRBJ1-3, is DTAVSQTPKYLVTQMGNDKSIKCEQNLGHDTMYWYKQDSKKFLKIMFSYNNKELIINETVPNRFSPKSPDKAHLNLHINSLELGDSAVYFCASKGFSGNTIYFGEGSWLTVV.

This chain joins TRBV18 and TRBJ2-3; no definite D call. The CDR3 totals 16 residues. The germline CDR1 and CDR2 sequences are KGHSH and LQKENI. Trimming took off 2 bases at V and 2 bases at J, with 14 bases between the two ends. The CDR3 sequence is CASSPDQAVLTDTQYF. The DNA for the CDR3 is TGTGCCAGCTCACCAGATCAGGCGGTCCTCACAGATACGCAGTATTTT.

This clonotype was detected a few times. The chain is built from TRBV10-3 and TRBJ1-1; no definite D call. The CDR3 extends over 13 amino acids. Trimming stripped 5 bases from V and 1 base from J, with 8 bases between. The germline gives CDR1 ENHRY, CDR2 SYGVKD. In nucleotides, the CDR3 is TGTGCCATCAGTCACGTACAGAACACTGAAGCTTTCTTT. It is translated as CAISHVQNTEAFF.

This clonotype was found a few times. J is TRBJ2-7 and V is TRBV11-3, with D perhaps TRBD1 (6 bases). The CDR3 covers 14 residues. V was cut by 5 bases and J by 2 bases, with 13 bases left in between. Germline CDR1 and CDR2: SGHNT and YENEEA. The CDR3, as DNA: TGTGCCAGCAGCCACCCCGACAGGCCCTACGAGCAGTACTTC. Translated: CASSHPDRPYEQYF.

This clonotype was seen only a few times. The chain carries TRBV7-9 and TRBJ2-3; 9 positions match TRBD1. V trimming: 5 bases; J trimming: 0 bases; junction bases outside the gene matches: 3. The germline V gene encodes CDR1 SEHNR and CDR2 FQNEAQ (reference sequence). The length of the CDR3 is 15 residues. CDR3 in amino acids: CASSQTGGSTDTQYF. CDR3 nucleotides: TGTGCCAGCAGCCAGACAGGGGGGAGCACAGATACGCAGTATTTT.

A remark on this clonotype: An end of the junction differs from the germline gene, which may be a read error. The chain uses TRBV4-1 and TRBJ2-3; D not certain. This CDR3 is built from 15 residues. From germline, CDR1 is MGHRA and CDR2 YSYEKL. The CDR3 DNA follows: TGCGCCAGCAGCCAATCAGCTCTGAGCAAAGATACGCAGTATTTT. Translation gives CASSQSALSKDTQYF.

V usage is TRBV30 and J usage is TRBJ1-1; no definite D call. Trimming took off 6 bases at V and 2 bases at J, with 19 bases between the two ends. The CDR3 covers 15 residues. CDR1 is GTSNPN, CDR2 SVGIG, per germline (reference sequence). CDR3 coding DNA: TGTGCCTGTTCCCAAGGCGGCAGAATTAACACTGAAGCTTTCTTT. It yields the protein CACSQGGRINTEAFF.

The rearrangement uses TRBV7-3 and TRBJ2-2; 7 nucleotides line up with TRBD2. The CDR3 totals 17 residues. Germline loops: CDR1 SGHTA, CDR2 FQGTGA. J lost 3 bases, V lost 0 bases, and 7 bases had no gene match. CDR3 DNA: TGTGCCAGCAGCTTAACGTATACTAGCGATTACACCGGGGAGCTGTTTTTT. Translated: CASSLTYTSDYTGELFF.

In this sample, this clonotype turned up a few times. The CDR3 loop is CASSHFGTSGKIDTQYF. The CDR3 nucleotides are TGCGCCAGCAGCCATTTCGGGACTAGCGGGAAAATTGATACGCAGTATTTT. The V and J genes are TRBV4-1 and TRBJ2-3; 13 nucleotides align to TRBD2. Germline-derived CDR1 and CDR2 are MGHRA and YSYEKL. J gave up 6 bases and V 3 bases, and 9 bases lay outside the gene matches. This CDR3 spans 17 amino acids.